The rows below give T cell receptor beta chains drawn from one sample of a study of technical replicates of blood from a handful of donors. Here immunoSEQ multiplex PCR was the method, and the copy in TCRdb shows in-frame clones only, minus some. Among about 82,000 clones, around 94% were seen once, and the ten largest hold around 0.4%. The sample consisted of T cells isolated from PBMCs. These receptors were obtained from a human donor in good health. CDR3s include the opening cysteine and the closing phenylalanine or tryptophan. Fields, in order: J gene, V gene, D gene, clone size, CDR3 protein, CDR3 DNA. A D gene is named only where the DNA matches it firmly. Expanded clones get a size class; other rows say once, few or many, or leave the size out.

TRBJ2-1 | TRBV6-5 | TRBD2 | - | CATNVAGSYNEQFF | TGTGCCACGAATGTAGCGGGCTCCTACAATGAGCAGTTCTTC
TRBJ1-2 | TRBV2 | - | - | CASSGGEGIYYGYTF | TGTGCCAGCAGTGGGGGGGAGGGGATCTACTATGGCTACACCTTC
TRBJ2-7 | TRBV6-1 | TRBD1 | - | CASSEVGQGAYEQYF | TGTGCCAGCAGTGAGGTGGGACAGGGGGCCTACGAGCAGTACTTC
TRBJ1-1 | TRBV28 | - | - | CASSPYRENTEAFF | TGTGCCAGCAGTCCGTACAGGGAGAACACTGAAGCTTTCTTT
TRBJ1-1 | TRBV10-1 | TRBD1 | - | CASRDRPNTEAFF | TGCGCCAGCAGGGACAGGCCGAACACTGAAGCTTTCTTT
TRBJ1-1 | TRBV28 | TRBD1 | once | CASSLPPGQGAKGEAFF | TGTGCCAGCAGTTTACCGCCGGGACAGGGGGCGAAGGGTGAAGCTTTCTTT
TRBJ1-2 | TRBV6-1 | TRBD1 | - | CASSGRTGAEVYGYTF | TGTGCCAGCAGTGGGAGGACAGGGGCGGAAGTTTATGGCTACACCTTC
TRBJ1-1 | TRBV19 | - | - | CASRWTVEAFF | TGTGCCAGTCGCTGGACAGTCGAAGCTTTCTTT
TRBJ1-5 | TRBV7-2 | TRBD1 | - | CASSREQGGMPQHF | TGTGCCAGCAGCCGGGAACAGGGGGGGATGCCCCAGCATTTT
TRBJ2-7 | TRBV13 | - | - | CASSLGSPYEQYF | TGTGCCAGCAGCTTAGGGAGCCCCTACGAGCAGTACTTC
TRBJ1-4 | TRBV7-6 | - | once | CASSLSSEKLFF | TGTGCCAGCAGCCTCTCGAGTGAAAAACTGTTTTTT
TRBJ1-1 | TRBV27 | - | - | CASTSGQGSTEAFF | TGTGCCAGCACGTCCGGGCAGGGCAGCACTGAAGCTTTCTTT
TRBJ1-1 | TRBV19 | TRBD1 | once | CASSSRQGTEAFF | TGTGCCAGTAGTTCGCGACAGGGGACTGAAGCTTTCTTT
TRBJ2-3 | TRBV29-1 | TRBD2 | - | CSATSGFSADTQYF | TGCAGCGCGACTAGCGGGTTTTCTGCAGATACGCAGTATTTT
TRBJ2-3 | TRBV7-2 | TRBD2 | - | CASSFNGREDTQYF | TGTGCCAGCAGCTTTAACGGGAGGGAAGATACGCAGTATTTT
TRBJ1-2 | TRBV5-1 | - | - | CASSPGRENYGYTF | TGCGCCAGCAGCCCAGGACGGGAAAACTATGGCTACACCTTC
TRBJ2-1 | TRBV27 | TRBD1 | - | CASSLSSPLQGSSYNEQFF | TGTGCCAGCAGTTTATCGAGCCCCCTACAGGGGAGCTCCTACAATGAGCAGTTCTTC
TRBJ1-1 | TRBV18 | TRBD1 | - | CASTFRQGDTEAFF | TGTGCCAGCACCTTTAGACAGGGAGACACTGAAGCTTTCTTT
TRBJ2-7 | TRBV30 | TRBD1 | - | CAWSRGQGNYEQYF | TGTGCCTGGAGTCGAGGACAGGGAAACTACGAGCAGTACTTC
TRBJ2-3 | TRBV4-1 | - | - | CASSQVGTDTQYF | TGCGCCAGCAGCCAAGTCGGCACAGATACGCAGTATTTT
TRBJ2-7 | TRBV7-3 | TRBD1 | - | CASRAGTGSEQYF | TGTGCCAGCAGGGCCGGGACAGGGTCCGAGCAGTACTTC
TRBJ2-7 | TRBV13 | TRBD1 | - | CASSLMGQGFYEQYF | TGTGCCAGCAGCTTAATGGGACAGGGCTTTTACGAGCAGTACTTC
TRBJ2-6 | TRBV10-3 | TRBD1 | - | CAISLGTGGAGANVLTF | TGTGCCATCAGTTTAGGGACAGGGGGCGCTGGGGCCAACGTCCTGACTTTC
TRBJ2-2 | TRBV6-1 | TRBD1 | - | CASSVGTVANTGELFF | TGTGCCAGCAGTGTAGGGACAGTAGCGAACACCGGGGAGCTGTTTTTT
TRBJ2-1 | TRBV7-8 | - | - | CASSLSSVSYNEQFF | TGTGCCAGCAGCTTAAGTAGCGTATCCTACAATGAGCAGTTCTTC
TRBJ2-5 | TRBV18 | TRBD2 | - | CASSPRTSGAGETQYF | TGTGCCAGCTCACCCCGGACTAGCGGGGCCGGGGAGACCCAGTACTTC
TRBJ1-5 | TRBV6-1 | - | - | CASSDYGQPQHF | TGTGCCAGCAGTGATTACGGGCAGCCCCAGCATTTT
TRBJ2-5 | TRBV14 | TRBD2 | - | CASSQDLAGVETQYF | TGTGCCAGCAGCCAAGATCTAGCGGGAGTTGAGACCCAGTACTTC
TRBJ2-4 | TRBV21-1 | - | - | CASSELTSGRSVIQYF | TGTGCCAGCAGCGAGCTAACAAGCGGCAGAAGCGTCATTCAGTACTTC
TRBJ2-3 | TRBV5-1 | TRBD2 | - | CASSFMLAGGTDTQYF | TGCGCCAGCAGCTTTATGCTAGCGGGAGGCACAGATACGCAGTATTTT
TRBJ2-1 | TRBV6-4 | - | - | CASSVEGSSYNEQFF | TGTGCCAGCAGTGTAGAGGGAAGCTCCTACAATGAGCAGTTCTTC
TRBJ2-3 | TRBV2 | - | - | CASSDWTAWDTQYF | TGTGCCAGCAGTGACTGGACAGCTTGGGATACGCAGTATTTT
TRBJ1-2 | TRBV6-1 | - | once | CASSEDVARDPLYGYTF | TGTGCCAGCAGTGAAGATGTTGCACGGGATCCCCTCTATGGCTACACCTTC
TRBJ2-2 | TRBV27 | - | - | CASSLSLPRMNTGELFF | TGTGCCAGCAGTTTATCGTTGCCGAGAATGAACACCGGGGAGCTGTTTTTT
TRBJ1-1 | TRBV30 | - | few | CAWTGPGTEAFF | TGTGCCTGGACAGGGCCGGGCACTGAAGCTTTCTTT
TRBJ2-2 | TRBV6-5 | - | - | CASSYPHTGELFF | TGTGCCAGCAGTTACCCTCACACCGGGGAGCTGTTTTTT
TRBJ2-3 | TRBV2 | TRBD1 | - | CASSDRGWADTQYF | TGTGCCAGCAGCGACAGGGGTTGGGCAGATACGCAGTATTTT
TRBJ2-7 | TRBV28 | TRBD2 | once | CASTSPSGTYEQYF | TGTGCCAGCACCTCTCCTAGCGGTACCTACGAGCAGTACTTC
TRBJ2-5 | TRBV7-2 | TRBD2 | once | CASSLVSSGSETQYF | TGTGCCAGCAGCTTAGTGTCTAGCGGGAGCGAGACCCAGTACTTC
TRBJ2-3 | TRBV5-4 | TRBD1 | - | CASSYDRGPDTQYF | TGTGCCAGCAGCTATGACAGGGGCCCAGATACGCAGTATTTT
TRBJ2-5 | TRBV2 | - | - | CASTPGPNQETQYF | TGTGCCAGCACCCCTGGCCCCAACCAAGAGACCCAGTACTTC
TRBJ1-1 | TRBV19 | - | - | CASGVKSNTEAFF | TGTGCCAGTGGAGTCAAATCAAACACTGAAGCTTTCTTT
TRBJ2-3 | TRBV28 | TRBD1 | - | CASSLGQLNTDTQYF | TGTGCCAGCAGCTTGGGACAGCTTAACACAGATACGCAGTATTTT
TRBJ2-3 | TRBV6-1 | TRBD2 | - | CASSEALTGGQWDTQYF | TGTGCCAGCAGTGAAGCGCTAACGGGAGGGCAATGGGATACGCAGTATTTT
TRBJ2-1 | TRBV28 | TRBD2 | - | CASSSLAVRGNEQFF | TGTGCCAGCAGTTCACTAGCGGTCAGGGGCAATGAGCAGTTCTTC
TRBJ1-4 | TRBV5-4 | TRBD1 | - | CASSLEWTGQLFF | TGTGCCAGCAGCTTGGAATGGACAGGGCAACTGTTTTTT
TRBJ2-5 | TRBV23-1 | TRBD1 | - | CASSQSGQVQETQYF | TGCGCCAGCAGTCAATCCGGACAGGTCCAAGAGACCCAGTACTTC
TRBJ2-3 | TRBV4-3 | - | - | CASSQDGASTDTQYF | TGCGCCAGCAGCCAAGATGGGGCTAGCACAGATACGCAGTATTTT
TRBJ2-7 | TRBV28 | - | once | CASKSGESSYEQYF | TGTGCCAGCAAGTCGGGGGAAAGCTCCTACGAGCAGTACTTC
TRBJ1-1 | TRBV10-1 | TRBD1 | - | CASSPGTGNTEAFF | TGCGCCAGCAGCCCCGGGACAGGGAACACTGAAGCTTTCTTT
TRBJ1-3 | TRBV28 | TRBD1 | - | CASSPGQGASGNTIYF | TGTGCCAGCAGTCCAGGACAGGGGGCTTCTGGAAACACCATATATTTT
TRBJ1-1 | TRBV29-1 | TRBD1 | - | CSVRGTGGRTNTEAFF | TGCAGCGTTAGGGGGACAGGGGGCCGAACGAACACTGAAGCTTTCTTT
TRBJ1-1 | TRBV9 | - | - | CASSVDGREAFF | TGTGCCAGCAGCGTAGATGGCAGGGAAGCTTTCTTT
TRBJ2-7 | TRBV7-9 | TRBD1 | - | CASSSGGPHEQYF | TGTGCCAGCAGCTCAGGGGGTCCCCACGAGCAGTACTTC
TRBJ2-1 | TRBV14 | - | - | CASSPRGSYNEQFF | TGTGCCAGCAGTCCTAGGGGGTCCTACAATGAGCAGTTCTTC
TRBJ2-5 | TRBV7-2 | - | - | CASSLSRETQYF | TGTGCCAGCAGCTTATCTAGAGAGACCCAGTACTTC
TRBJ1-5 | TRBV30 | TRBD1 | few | CAWSGQVHQPQHF | TGTGCCTGGTCCGGACAGGTGCATCAGCCCCAGCATTTT